What follows is one T cell receptor beta chain and its context. The antigen is not known. With 60 Vbeta and 13 Jbeta primers, the PCR was carried out. The data were produced by immunoSEQ multiplex PCR, yet TCRdb's version contains in-frame clones alone and is incomplete. Here the sample spans a few hundred thousand clones, 60% to 80% being singletons. This sample was included in a study of cytomegalovirus exposure and HLA in healthy donors. At the level of the study: Of several hundred genotyped donors, roughly 81% grouped in the Caucasian-associated ancestry cluster.

Study-wide results and limits: Most subjects' HLA-A and HLA-B alleles were reportedly predicted from TCR beta sequences.

The receptor comes from a man aged 18 to 30 in good health and CMV-seronegative. Sequenced: PBMCs.

The CDR3 DNA sequence: TGTGCCAGCAGTTACTCACTAGCGGGGAAAACAGATACGCAGTATTTT. As protein: CASSYSLAGKTDTQYF. The chain couples TRBV6-5 to TRBJ2-3; 10 bases match TRBD2. The CDR3 has 16 amino acids. V dropped 0 bases and J dropped 3; count of bases not matched to a gene: 3. The germline V gene has CDR1 MNHEY and CDR2 SVGAGI.